This entry lists 27 T cell receptor beta chains sequenced from one sample in a study of identifying expanded T cells in peripheral blood. Produced via immunoSEQ multiplex PCR; TCRdb's table is partial and in-frame only. This sample has approximately 80,000 clones, with roughly 86% found just once. Source material: blood. These receptors originate from a person aged 18-70 years in good health.

The CDR3 here is CSARMSDTQYF. In DNA form, the CDR3 reads TGCAGCGCCCGGATGTCAGATACGCAGTATTTT. This chain uses TRBV29-1 with TRBJ2-3; D is unclear. Germline V CDR1 and CDR2: SQVTM, ANQGSEA. There are 11 residues in the CDR3. Trimming removed 7 bases from V and 4 bases from J, with 9 bases in between.

In this sample, this clone turned up a few times. CDR3 amino acids: CSVTTGVETEAFF. CDR3 sequence (DNA): TGCAGCGTCACTACAGGGGTCGAGACTGAAGCTTTCTTT. The V gene is TRBV29-1, the J gene TRBJ1-1; 7 bases fit TRBD1. Germline V gives CDR1 SQVTM, CDR2 ANQGSEA. Trimming removed 6 bases from V and 5 bases from J; junction bases left unmatched: 9. The CDR3 extends over 13 amino acids.

Only a few counts were recorded for this clone. This sequence joins TRBV2 and TRBJ2-7, with D maybe TRBD1 (6 bases). V shed 9 bases and J shed 6 bases, with 15 bases lying between them. The germline V gene encodes CDR1 SNHLY and CDR2 FYNNEI. This CDR3 is built from 12 residues. DNA of the CDR3: TGTGCCAGTCACCAGGGGCCCGGCGAGCAGTACTTC. Translating gives CASHQGPGEQYF.

The genes are TRBV15 and TRBJ1-5, with TRBD1 as a possible D gene (5 bases). CDR1 is LNHNV and CDR2 is YYDKDF in the germline V gene (reference sequence). This CDR3 has 15 residues. V gave up 0 bases and J gave up 5 bases, with 11 bases separating them. DNA of the CDR3: TGTGCCACCAGCAGAGATGGCTGGGGGGATCAGCCCCAGCATTTT. Protein sequence: CATSRDGWGDQPQHF.

This clone was seen at least ten times. This chain connects TRBV9 to TRBJ2-1; D not certain. The CDR3 covers 14 residues. V was trimmed by 0 bases and J by 8 bases, leaving 12 bases between them. Germline lookup yields CDR1 SGDLS and CDR2 YYNGEE. The CDR3 DNA sequence: TGTGCCAGCAGCGTAGCTGTACCTCCATATGAGCAGTTCTTC. This codes for CASSVAVPPYEQFF.

The rearrangement joins TRBV5-5 to TRBJ1-4; D gene unclear. This CDR3 has 15 amino acids. The V gene's germline CDR1 is SGHKS and CDR2 YYEKEE (reference sequence). Trimming stripped 1 base from V and 0 bases from J, with 7 bases between. The CDR3 DNA is TGTGCCAGCAGCTTGCGCCAGGCAACTAATGAAAAACTGTTTTTT. Protein: CASSLRQATNEKLFF.

This sequence joins TRBV7-9 and TRBJ2-3; 8 bases align to TRBD2. Per germline, CDR1 SEHNR and CDR2 FQNEAQ (reference sequence). The CDR3 loop spans 15 amino acids. Trimming took 4 bases from V and 2 from J; bases not matched to a gene: 5. The DNA for the CDR3 is TGTGCCAGCAGCTATGGACTAGCCGACACAGATACGCAGTATTTT. This encodes CASSYGLADTDTQYF.

This clone occurred once. The chain employs TRBV27 and TRBJ2-5, with TRBD1 matching 9 bases. Germline-derived CDR1 and CDR2 are MNHEY and SMNVEV (reference sequence). CDR3 length: 18 amino acids. With V trimmed by 6 bases and J by 4 bases, 18 bases remained unmatched. Written as DNA, the CDR3 is TGTGCCAGCAGACTCCACCCCCCGGGACAGGGAATAGGAGAGACCCAGTACTTC. Translated, it gives CASRLHPPGQGIGETQYF.

This clone was found a few times. The V gene is TRBV5-1, the J gene TRBJ2-1; unclear D gene. V was pared by 1 base and J by 1 base, with 9 bases between. The CDR3 has 15 residues. Germline values: CDR1 SGHRS, CDR2 YFSETQ. CDR3 protein: CASSLLSWSYNEQFF. The CDR3 DNA sequence: TGCGCCAGCAGCTTGCTTAGTTGGTCCTACAATGAGCAGTTCTTC.

This chain connects TRBV11-3 to TRBJ1-1, with D possibly matching TRBD1 (5 bases). Trimming removed 5 bases at V and 8 bases at J, with 9 bases between. The germline CDR1 and CDR2 sequences are SGHNT and YENEEA. The CDR3 length is 11 residues. CDR3: CASSPDSEAFF. CDR3 in DNA: TGTGCCAGCAGCCCTGACAGCGAAGCTTTCTTT.

V gene TRBV5-4 combines with J gene TRBJ1-4, with 8 bases identical to TRBD1. Losses at the gene ends were 1 base for V and 8 bases for J; bases not matched to a gene: 1. The CDR3 loop spans 13 amino acids. Per the germline V gene, CDR1 is SGHNT and CDR2 is YYREEE (reference sequence). DNA of the CDR3: TGTGCCAGCAGCTTGACAGGGGGAGAAAAACTGTTTTTT. Protein sequence: CASSLTGGEKLFF.

Here the CDR3 DNA reads TGTGCCAGCAGTCCACTAGCGGGAGCGGGAGAGACCCAGTACTTC. Encoded protein: CASSPLAGAGETQYF. The gene calls are TRBV28 and TRBJ2-5; TRBD2 aligns across 11 bases. The CDR3 is made up of 15 amino acids. V was pared by 5 bases and J by 4 bases, with 6 bases of the junction left unmatched. Germline assignment: CDR1 MDHEN and CDR2 SYDVKM.

J is TRBJ2-7 and V is TRBV11-1, with a tentative D call TRBD1 (6 bases). Trimming pared 5 bases from V and 2 bases from J, leaving 10 bases between. Germline CDR1 is SGHAT and CDR2 is FQDESV (reference sequence). This CDR3 is built from 13 residues. CDR3 DNA sequence: TGTGCCAGCAGCCAGGGACAAGCCTACGAGCAGTACTTC. It is translated as CASSQGQAYEQYF.

V usage is TRBV15 and J usage is TRBJ2-7; maybe TRBD2 (6 bases). Deletions cut 0 bases from V and 3 bases from J, with 12 bases between. CDR1 and CDR2 (germline): LNHNV, YYDKDF (reference sequence). The CDR3 totals 15 residues. The CDR3 region has the DNA TGTGCCACCAGCAGAGATCCTAGCGAGCTCTACGAGCAGTACTTC. This codes for CATSRDPSELYEQYF.

The chain joins TRBV6-4 to TRBJ2-1; perhaps TRBD2 as D (6 bases). In germline, CDR1 is MRHNA, CDR2 SNTAGT. The CDR3 sequence is 12 residues long. The V end lost 6 bases, the J end lost 7 bases, and 10 bases lay between the germline ends. Here the CDR3 reads CASRRGWNEQFF. In nucleotides, the CDR3 is TGTGCCAGCAGACGGGGGTGGAATGAGCAGTTCTTC.

Only a few counts were recorded for this clone. The rearrangement links TRBV25-1 to TRBJ2-1; D is perhaps TRBD2 (6 bases). This CDR3 contains 15 residues. Trimming pared 4 bases from V and 5 bases from J, leaving 15 bases between. Germline V gives CDR1 MGHDK, CDR2 SYGVNS. As DNA, the CDR3 is TGTGCCAGCAGTGCCGGGGCTAGCGCTAACAATGAGCAGTTCTTC. The encoded protein is CASSAGASANNEQFF.

The chain is built from TRBV4-3 and TRBJ2-5, with 12 bases identical to TRBD2. The germline V gene has CDR1 LGHNA and CDR2 YSLEER. The CDR3 is 18 amino acids. Trimming cost V 0 bases and J 5 bases; bases outside gene matches: 10. CDR3 region: CASSQDRLAGVGGETQYF. The CDR3 DNA reads TGCGCCAGCAGCCAAGATCGACTAGCGGGAGTGGGGGGGGAGACCCAGTACTTC.

The chain has TRBV30 and TRBJ2-2; D is unresolved. The germline gives CDR1 GTSNPN, CDR2 SVGIG (reference sequence). The V end lost 1 base, the J end lost 8 bases, and 5 bases lay between the germline ends. The CDR3 contains 11 residues. This CDR3 reads CAWSAFGELFF. CDR3 nucleotide sequence: TGTGCCTGGAGTGCTTTTGGGGAGCTGTTTTTT.

The table lists this clone with a few counts. This sequence joins TRBV4-3 and TRBJ1-6; D call uncertain. V lost 1 base and J 10 bases, leaving 11 bases between the germline ends. This CDR3 is built from 14 residues. Germline loops: CDR1 LGHNA, CDR2 YSLEER. For the CDR3, the DNA is TGCGCCAGCAGCCAAGGGCAGATCTCCTCACCCCTCCACTTT. Translated, it gives CASSQGQISSPLHF.

The gene calls are TRBV21-1 and TRBJ1-2. TRBV21-1 has pseudogene status. This CDR3 comprises 15 residues. Here the CDR3 reads CASSIRQGLRLDYTF. CDR3 nucleotide sequence: TGTGCCAGCAGCATACGACAGGGACTACGTCTGGACTACACCTTC.

This chain connects TRBV7-8 to TRBJ1-5; D gene uncertain. The CDR3 loop spans 13 amino acids. CDR1 is SGHVS, CDR2 FQNEAQ, per germline. The V end was cut by 1 base, the J end by 4 bases, with 5 bases between. CDR3 amino acids: CASSLVANQPQHF. The CDR3, as DNA: TGTGCCAGCAGCTTAGTAGCGAATCAGCCCCAGCATTTT. Complete variable domain (other parts from reference TRBV7-8 and TRBJ1-5): GAGVSQSPRYKVAKRGQDVALRCDPISGHVSLFWYQQALGQGPEFLTYFQNEAQLDKSGLPSDRFFAERPEGSVSTLKIQRTQQEDSAVYLCASSLVANQPQHFGDGTRLSIL.

The CDR3 sequence: CASSLPMINYGYTF. The CDR3 DNA reads TGTGCCAGCAGCTTGCCCATGATTAACTATGGCTACACCTTC. The V and J genes are TRBV5-6 and TRBJ1-2; no definite D call. Germline values: CDR1 SGHDT, CDR2 YYEEEE. The CDR3 is 14 residues long. The V end was cut by 1 base, the J end by 1 base, with 8 bases between.

J is TRBJ2-1 and V is TRBV15; weak D call: TRBD2 (5 bases). The V gene's germline CDR1 is LNHNV and CDR2 YYDKDF (reference sequence). Between the trimmed V and J ends, which lost 0 bases and 4 bases, there was a span of 16 bases. This CDR3 is built from 17 residues. The CDR3 DNA reads TGTGCCACCAGCAGAGATTTTGCCGGGGTTGGGTACAATGAGCAGTTCTTC. It codes for CATSRDFAGVGYNEQFF.

The chain joins TRBV11-2 to TRBJ2-3; D unresolved. Per the germline V gene, CDR1 is SGHAT and CDR2 is FQNNGV. CDR3 length equals 12 residues. Deletions cut 5 bases from V and 1 base from J, with 4 bases between. CDR3: CASSLGTDTQYF. The CDR3 DNA is TGTGCCAGCAGCCTAGGCACAGATACGCAGTATTTT.

This clone was recorded only once. The J gene is TRBJ2-7, the V gene TRBV15; possibly TRBD2 for D (5 bases). Germline CDR1 LNHNV, CDR2 YYDKDF (reference sequence). CDR3 length equals 13 residues. V lost 3 bases to trimming and J lost 2 bases, with 8 bases between them. The CDR3 is CATSSAGTYEQYF. The CDR3 nucleotides read TGTGCCACCAGCAGTGCCGGGACCTACGAGCAGTACTTC.

This clone showed up just once. This rearrangement joins TRBV15 to TRBJ1-5; TRBD1 matches at 7 bases. Germline trimming cut 2 bases from V and 6 bases from J; bases unmatched to any gene: 10. The CDR3 covers 16 residues. Germline V CDR1 and CDR2: LNHNV, YYDKDF (reference sequence). CDR3 protein: CATSRPIGTVFQPQHF. For the CDR3, the DNA is TGTGCCACCAGCAGACCTATCGGGACAGTCTTTCAGCCCCAGCATTTT. The full variable domain, with the rest looked up from reference TRBV15 and TRBJ1-5, is DAMVIQNPRYQVTQFGKPVTLSCSQTLNHNVMYWYQQKSSQAPKLLFHYYDKDFNNEADTPDNFQSRRPNTSFCFLDIRSPGLGDTAMYLCATSRPIGTVFQPQHFGDGTRLSIL.

V gene TRBV18 combines with J gene TRBJ1-1; D might be TRBD1 (6 bases). Germline CDR1 is KGHSH and CDR2 is LQKENI. This CDR3 is 15 amino acids long. V lost 4 bases and J lost 0, with 12 bases in between. The CDR3 loop reads CASSLLTGMNTEAFF. CDR3 coding DNA: TGTGCCAGCTCACTACTTACAGGGATGAACACTGAAGCTTTCTTT.